This T cell receptor beta chain was documented in a study of T cells in Graves' hyperthyroidism and ophthalmopathy. Study details: Specimen type is peripheral blood, collected at initial diagnosis prior to any treatment.

TCR beta CDR3 region amplification was performed from RNA transcripts. A first-round RT-PCR of the TCR CDR3 used the HTBI primer set. TCRdb re-called the multiplex PCR reads through MiXCR, storing one row per CDR3 protein. The sample includes roughly 700,000 distinct CDR3 sequences, roughly a third seen only once; the top ten take around 29%. With 6 bases clipped from V and 1 base from J, the junction kept 6 bases outside the gene matches. The CDR3 has 15 residues. This clonotype was recorded a few times. The sample taken for sequencing was blood. The TCR comes from a woman aged 35 to 49 with Graves' hyperthyroidism. The chain joins TRBV12-3 or TRBV12-4 to TRBJ1-3; 7 bases line up with TRBD1. The CDR3 bases are TGTGCCAGCAGCAACGACAGGGCATCTGGAAACACCATATATTTT. Its protein product is CASSNDRASGNTIYF.